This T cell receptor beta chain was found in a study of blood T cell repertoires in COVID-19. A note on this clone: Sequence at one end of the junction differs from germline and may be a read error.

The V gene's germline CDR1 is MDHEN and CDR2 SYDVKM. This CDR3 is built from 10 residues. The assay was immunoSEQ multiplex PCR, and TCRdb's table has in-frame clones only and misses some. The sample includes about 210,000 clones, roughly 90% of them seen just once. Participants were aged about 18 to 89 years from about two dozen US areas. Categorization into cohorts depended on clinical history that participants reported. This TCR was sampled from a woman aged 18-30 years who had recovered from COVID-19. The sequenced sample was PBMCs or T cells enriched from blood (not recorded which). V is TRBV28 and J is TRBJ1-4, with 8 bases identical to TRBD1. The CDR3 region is CATGLGDRTF. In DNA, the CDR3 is TGTGCCACCGGACTAGGGGACAGGACTTTT. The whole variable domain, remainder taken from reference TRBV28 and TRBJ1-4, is DVKVTQSSRYLVKRTGEKVFLECVQDMDHENMFWYRQDPGLGLRLIYFSYDVKMKEKGDIPEGYSVSREKKERFSLILESASTNQTSMYLCATGLGDRTFGSGTQLSVL.